This T cell receptor (beta chain) was observed in a study of T cell changes during pregnancy in multiple sclerosis. Trimming pared 3 bases from V and 0 bases from J, leaving 9 bases between. The CDR3 extends over 14 amino acids. Germline V gives CDR1 LNHDA, CDR2 SQIVND (reference sequence). Here immunoSEQ multiplex PCR was the method, and the copy in TCRdb shows in-frame clones only, minus some. The sample shows over 70,000 clones, 94% of them seen only once. This clone was seen once. The sample was peripheral blood, taken in the third trimester of pregnancy. The J gene is TRBJ2-7, the V gene TRBV19; maybe TRBD2 (5 bases). The receptor's source is a female donor with multiple sclerosis, enrolled in a pregnancy study. This chain's CDR3 is CASSIPGSSYEQYF. CDR3 in DNA: TGTGCCAGTAGTATCCCGGGGTCCTCCTACGAGCAGTACTTC.